Sequencing of this T cell receptor (beta chain) was carried out in a study of regulatory T cells in long-lasting Graves disease. Researchers made TCR beta libraries by using iRepertoire HTBI primers and running Arm-PCR on CDR3 regions. TCRdb passed the multiplex PCR reads through MiXCR, listing each CDR3 protein once. The table records around 500,000 distinct CDR3 sequences, around an eighth of them present only once. Whole-study findings and limits: With persistent disease, TRBV28, TRBJ1-2 and TRBJ2-5 were the favored segments. In persistent patients, shared public clonotypes (under 3,000) outnumbered those in new patients (approximately 880). Small numbers of samples may have cut accuracy.

Deletions cut 0 bases from V and 9 bases from J, with 9 bases between. The CDR3 length is 14 residues. Germline V gene data show CDR1 as MNHEY and CDR2 as SMNVEV (reference sequence). This clonotype has only a few counts. As yet, its antigen is unknown. Time point of the sample: newly diagnosed GD, antithyroid drugs for less than 3 months. RNA extracted from PBMCs served as the sequencing template. The sample was also linked to a second study, of T cells in Graves' hyperthyroidism and ophthalmopathy. As that study records: First-round RT-PCR targeting the TCR CDR3 was performed with the HTBI primer set.

The chain recombines TRBV27 with TRBJ1-6; D call uncertain. The source is a man aged 25 to 40 with Graves disease. The material was peripheral blood mononuclear cells (PBMCs), obtained at new diagnosis, from a patient treated with antithyroid drugs. The CDR3 region has the DNA TGTGCCAGCAGTTTATCGTTAGGGATTTCACCCCTCCACTTT. Its protein product is CASSLSLGISPLHF.